Presented here are 27 T cell receptor beta chains from one specimen sequenced in a study of T cells after yellow fever vaccination. TCRdb processed the 5' RACE reads anew with MiXCR; each CDR3 protein has one entry. In the table there are under 300,000 distinct CDR3 sequences, roughly 6.8% of which are singletons. The material sequenced was CD4+ T cells sorted from PBMCs, taken on the day of the yellow fever booster vaccination. The receptor set was obtained from a man under 40 who received the YFV17D yellow fever vaccine.

The gene calls are TRBV20-1 and TRBJ2-7; TRBD1 matches at 8 bases. V shed 3 bases and J 0 bases; nucleotides not matched to a gene: 4. The germline gives CDR1 DFQATT, CDR2 SNEGSKA (reference sequence). The CDR3 consists of 14 residues. Written as DNA, the CDR3 is TGCAGTGCTAGCTCTGACAGGGGCTCCTACGAGCAGTACTTC. Translated, it gives CSASSDRGSYEQYF.

This clonotype was observed at least ten times. This chain connects TRBV20-1 to TRBJ1-5, with D maybe TRBD1 (5 bases). Germline V gene lookup returns CDR1 DFQATT and CDR2 SNEGSKA (reference sequence). There are 13 residues in the CDR3. Deletions cut 1 base from V and 5 bases from J, with 9 bases between. For the CDR3, the DNA is TGCAGTGCTAGAGCGGACACATATCAGCCCCAGCATTTT. Amino acid sequence: CSARADTYQPQHF.

This clonotype was counted between two and nine times. The chain employs TRBV28 and TRBJ2-4; D not resolved. The CDR3 extends over 14 amino acids. V was shortened by 6 bases and J by 11 bases, with 20 bases between the two germline ends. Germline CDR1 reads MDHEN; CDR2 reads SYDVKM. The CDR3 sequence is CASSFPRTSPLQYF. CDR3 bases: TGTGCCAGCAGCTTCCCCCGGACCTCTCCCCTTCAGTACTTC.

The genes are TRBV7-3 and TRBJ1-4; maybe TRBD1 (5 bases). The germline V gene encodes CDR1 SGHTA and CDR2 FQGTGA. Trimming removed 3 bases from V and 5 bases from J, with 10 bases in between. The CDR3 extends over 14 amino acids. The CDR3 sequence: CASSLAGWNEKLFF. The CDR3 bases are TGTGCCAGCAGCTTGGCAGGGTGGAATGAAAAACTGTTTTTT.

This clonotype showed up many times. The chain links TRBV4-1 to TRBJ2-7; D not certain. Between the trimmed V and J ends, which lost 0 bases and 2 bases, there was a span of 11 bases. CDR1 MGHRA and CDR2 YSYEKL come from the germline V gene. CDR3 length: 15 amino acids. CDR3 sequence: CASSQDPGYPYEQYF. The CDR3 DNA follows: TGCGCCAGCAGCCAAGATCCCGGCTACCCCTACGAGCAGTACTTC.

V gene TRBV14 combines with J gene TRBJ2-3; no clear D. The CDR3 runs to 12 residues. The V gene lost 1 base and the J gene lost 5 bases, with 4 bases spanning the gap. CDR1 and CDR2 (germline): SGHDN, FVKESK. The CDR3 DNA sequence: TGTGCCAGCAGCCAAGGCATAGATACGCAGTATTTT. It specifies CASSQGIDTQYF.

This clonotype was observed many times. This chain joins TRBV20-1 and TRBJ2-2; D might be TRBD1 (5 bases). Germline loops: CDR1 DFQATT, CDR2 SNEGSKA (reference sequence). Deletions cut 2 bases from V and 0 bases from J, with 10 bases between. The CDR3 loop spans 15 amino acids. The DNA for the CDR3 is TGCAGTGCTAGAAGGGGTGGCGCGAACACCGGGGAGCTGTTTTTT. Protein: CSARRGGANTGELFF.

In this sample, this clonotype turned up many times. The rearrangement uses TRBV12-3 or TRBV12-4 and TRBJ2-2, with D uncertain. CDR3 length equals 12 residues. V was trimmed by 3 bases and J by 6 bases, leaving 5 bases between them. The CDR3 region has the DNA TGTGCCAGCAGTTTCATCCCCGGGGAGCTGTTTTTT. Translating it yields CASSFIPGELFF.

This clonotype was seen only a few times. The V gene is TRBV5-1, the J gene TRBJ2-2, with unresolved D. Trimming shortened V by 3 bases and J by 2 bases, and 14 bases separated the two germline ends. CDR1 SGHRS and CDR2 YFSETQ come from the germline V gene. The CDR3 contains 16 residues. The CDR3 sequence is CASSYTQERNTGELFF. Here the CDR3 DNA reads TGCGCCAGCAGCTACACTCAGGAGAGAAACACCGGGGAGCTGTTTTTT.

This chain uses TRBV6-1 with TRBJ2-3, with 8 bases aligning to TRBD2. Trimming at V came to 6 bases and at J to 4 bases, leaving 12 bases not matched to a gene. CDR1 is MNHNS, CDR2 SASEGT, per germline. This CDR3 is built from 16 residues. For the CDR3, the DNA is TGTGCCAGCAGGCCGACCGGGACTAGGGTCCCAGATACGCAGTATTTT. Residues: CASRPTGTRVPDTQYF.

Ten or more counts support this clonotype. The chain joins TRBV3-1 to TRBJ2-1; 9 nucleotides line up with TRBD2. The CDR3 extends over 15 amino acids. Germline-derived CDR1 and CDR2 are LGHDT and YNNKEL (reference sequence). After removal of 2 bases from V and 4 bases from J, the junction contained 3 bases not matched to a gene. In DNA, the CDR3 is TGTGCCAGCAGCCAAACTAGCGGGCCGTACAATGAGCAGTTCTTC. This translates into CASSQTSGPYNEQFF.

In its sample, this clonotype was seen a few times. This chain links TRBV6-2 or TRBV6-3 with TRBJ2-5, with TRBD2 matching over 9 bases. V shed 5 bases and J 5 bases; nucleotides not matched to a gene: 15. The CDR3 spans 17 residues. Germline V lookup: CDR1 MNHEY, CDR2 SVGEGT. CDR3 amino acids: CASSLYPTSGNGETQYF. In nucleotides, the CDR3 is TGTGCCAGCAGTCTCTACCCGACTAGCGGAAATGGGGAGACCCAGTACTTC.

This clonotype has only a few counts. This chain connects TRBV4-3 to TRBJ1-6; no clear D gene. The germline V gene encodes CDR1 LGHNA and CDR2 YSLEER. This CDR3 has 17 amino acids. Between the trimmed V and J ends, which lost 0 bases and 2 bases, there was a span of 11 bases. CDR3: CASSQELAMAYNSPLHF. CDR3 coding DNA: TGCGCCAGCAGCCAAGAGCTAGCCATGGCCTATAATTCACCCCTCCACTTT.

For this clonotype: A read error may produce the germline difference seen at one junction end. The chain carries TRBV5-1 and TRBJ2-5; no firm D call. There are 13 residues in the CDR3. The germline CDR1 and CDR2 sequences are SGHRS and YFSETQ. For the CDR3, the DNA is TGCGCCAGCAGCCCTAACTACCAGGAGACCCAGTACTTC. Translated: CASSPNYQETQYF. The full variable domain, completed using reference TRBV5-1 and TRBJ2-5, is KAGVTQTPRYLIKTRGQQVTLSCSPISGHRSVSWYQQTPGQGLQFLFEYFSETQRNKGNFPGRFSGRQFSNSRSEMNVSTLELGDSALYLCASSPNYQETQYFGPGTRLLVL.

This clonotype has ten or more counts. The V and J genes are TRBV7-2 and TRBJ2-1; the D is unclear. Trimming removed 8 bases from V and 0 bases from J, with 17 bases in between. This CDR3 contains 16 residues. CDR1 and CDR2 from the germline V gene are SGHTA and FQGNSA. The CDR3 region has the DNA TGTGCCAGCGGCGGCGCTCGGACCAGCTCCTACAATGAGCAGTTCTTC. Its translation is CASGGARTSSYNEQFF.

This clonotype appeared many times. The genes are TRBV12-3 or TRBV12-4 and TRBJ2-2, with TRBD1 as a possible D gene (5 bases). V lost 6 bases and J 6 bases, leaving 17 bases between the germline ends. The CDR3 length is 15 residues. The CDR3 here is CASRRLLGQPGELFF. The CDR3 DNA follows: TGTGCCAGCAGGAGACTTTTGGGGCAACCCGGGGAGCTGTTTTTT.

The rearrangement links TRBV7-9 to TRBJ2-7, with D unclear. V was shortened by 1 base and J by 4 bases, with 11 bases between the two germline ends. This CDR3 is 14 amino acids long. Germline V gene sequence: CDR1 SEHNR, CDR2 FQNEAQ (reference sequence). The CDR3 DNA is TGTGCCAGCAGCTTAGGTTCCCGGGCTTACGAGCAGTACTTC. Amino acid sequence: CASSLGSRAYEQYF.

This clonotype was recorded at least ten times. The rearrangement uses TRBV20-1 and TRBJ2-3; 9 bases map to TRBD2. Germline V gives CDR1 DFQATT, CDR2 SNEGSKA (reference sequence). The CDR3 loop spans 14 amino acids. The J segment lost 3 bases and the V segment lost 3 bases, leaving 4 bases of the junction unmatched. The CDR3 region is CSASISGRTDTQYF. Written as DNA, the CDR3 is TGCAGTGCTAGTATTAGCGGGAGAACAGATACGCAGTATTTT.

This clonotype was counted many times. The V gene is TRBV11-2, the J gene TRBJ2-1; TRBD2 agrees at 9 bases. CDR3 length equals 18 residues. From germline, CDR1 is SGHAT and CDR2 FQNNGV. J lost 4 bases, V lost 0 bases, and 10 bases had no gene match. CDR3 nucleotides: TGTGCCAGCAGCTTAGATGTGGCTAGCGGGATGAGTTACAATGAGCAGTTCTTC. The encoded protein is CASSLDVASGMSYNEQFF.

This clonotype was seen only a few times. The J gene is TRBJ2-1, the V gene TRBV9; 8 bases map to TRBD2. The ends lost 4 bases at V and 6 bases at J; junction bases unmatched: 12. CDR1 and CDR2 (germline): SGDLS, YYNGEE. The CDR3 extends over 16 amino acids. The CDR3 DNA reads TGTGCCAGCAGCCCCCAAGTTAGCGGGATACTCAATGAGCAGTTCTTC. Amino acids: CASSPQVSGILNEQFF.

Only a few counts were recorded for this clonotype. The chain uses TRBV20-1 and TRBJ1-1; D is possibly TRBD1 (5 bases). V was shortened by 3 bases and J by 8 bases, with 7 bases between the two germline ends. This CDR3 comprises 10 residues. Germline V gives CDR1 DFQATT, CDR2 SNEGSKA (reference sequence). In DNA form, the CDR3 reads TGCAGTGCTAGCGCAGGGGAAGCTTTCTTT. Translating it yields CSASAGEAFF.

Only a few counts were recorded for this clonotype. V and J are TRBV5-4 and TRBJ1-1, with TRBD1 as a possible D gene (5 bases). Germline V gives CDR1 SGHNT, CDR2 YYREEE (reference sequence). The CDR3 has 12 residues. Trimming took off 10 bases at V and 3 bases at J, with 13 bases between the two ends. The CDR3 DNA follows: TGTGCCTCCCATAGGGGTGACACTGAAGCTTTCTTT. It encodes CASHRGDTEAFF.

This clonotype was recorded a few times. The chain recombines TRBV5-1 with TRBJ2-5; TRBD1 agrees at 7 bases. CDR3 length equals 12 residues. Germline V gene sequence: CDR1 SGHRS, CDR2 YFSETQ. V was clipped by 8 bases and J by 2 bases; unmatched bases: 3. CDR3 protein: CASGQEQETQYF. In DNA form, the CDR3 reads TGCGCCAGTGGACAGGAACAAGAGACCCAGTACTTC.

V is TRBV7-2 and J is TRBJ2-5; 8 bases fit TRBD1. The CDR3 contains 14 residues. From germline, CDR1 is SGHTA and CDR2 FQGNSA. V dropped 5 bases and J dropped 7; count of bases not matched to a gene: 9. The CDR3 sequence is CASSITGGYGTQYF. In nucleotides, the CDR3 is TGTGCCAGCAGCATCACAGGGGGGTACGGGACCCAGTACTTC.

This clonotype came up many times. This rearrangement joins TRBV5-1 to TRBJ2-7; 9 positions agree with TRBD1. From germline, CDR1 is SGHRS and CDR2 YFSETQ. CDR3 length equals 16 residues. Trimming cost V 0 bases and J 5 bases; bases outside gene matches: 9. For the CDR3, the DNA is TGCGCCAGCAGCTTGGCCCTAACAGGGGGCGTGGACGAGCAGTACTTC. This encodes CASSLALTGGVDEQYF.

This clonotype has at least ten counts. V usage is TRBV20-1 and J usage is TRBJ2-1; D is possibly TRBD2 (6 bases). There are 14 residues in the CDR3. Germline assignment: CDR1 DFQATT and CDR2 SNEGSKA (reference sequence). The V and J ends lost 3 bases and 12 bases respectively, with 21 bases between them. The CDR3 DNA reads TGCAGTGCTAGTGGGTCGGCGGGATCCCGCGGGCAGTTCTTC. Translated, it gives CSASGSAGSRGQFF.

This clonotype was observed many times. The chain's CDR3 is CASSVGTEGREKLFF. CDR3 sequence (DNA): TGCGCCAGCAGCGTGGGGACTGAAGGCCGGGAAAAACTGTTTTTT. This chain joins TRBV5-1 and TRBJ1-4; perhaps TRBD1 as D (5 bases). Germline lookup yields CDR1 SGHRS and CDR2 YFSETQ. V dropped 4 bases and J dropped 8 bases, with 18 bases sitting between them. CDR3 length: 15 residues.